This T cell receptor beta chain was recovered during a study of T cell responses to AZD1222 COVID-19 vaccine. Broader study findings: Sampled repertoires all dated from after the peak T cell response. Females outnumbered males among donors, who were mostly white British; clonal diversity was possibly underestimated.

As concerns this clone: Its antigen remains unidentified.

This CDR3 spans 18 amino acids. V trimming: 0 bases; J trimming: 0 bases; junction bases outside the gene matches: 3. Germline CDR1 and CDR2: SGDLS and YYNGEE. Sequenced by immunoSEQ multiplex PCR; TCRdb stores in-frame clones only, minus some. The repertoire consists of roughly 150,000 clones, with 91% occurring once and the leading ten covering 1% to 1.5%. The material sequenced was peripheral blood, taken 28 days after the second AZD1222 dose. The TCR sequence derives from an adult who received the AZD1222 COVID-19 vaccine. The V gene is TRBV9, the J gene TRBJ2-7, with 16 positions matching TRBD2. CDR3 residues: CASSVGGLAGGPSYEQYF. In DNA form, the CDR3 reads TGTGCCAGCAGCGTAGGGGGACTAGCGGGAGGGCCCTCCTACGAGCAGTACTTC.